These T cell receptor beta chains were read from a single sample in a study of low-dose radiotherapy and immunotherapy resistance in tumors. TCRdb reprocessed the reads with MiXCR, giving one entry per CDR3 protein. Here the sample spans tens of thousands of distinct CDR3 sequences, around a third being singletons. Sequences were derived from PBMCs, sampled after low-dose radiotherapy plus immunotherapy. The source is a male donor with rectosigmoid adenocarcinoma. Each CDR3 is given with its conserved first and last residue. The D gene is left open where the match is weak. The listing skips clone size in some rows; elsewhere it reads once, few, many or a size class.

TRBV27	NA	TRBD1	TRBJ2-7	TGTGCCAGCGGACCCGGGACAGGGGCCTACGAGCAGTACTTC	CASGPGTGAYEQYF
TRBV3-1	NA	NA	TRBJ2-1	TGTGCCAGCAGCCAAGAAATAGGTGGCCAGTTCTTC	CASSQEIGGQFF
TRBV12-3/TRBV12-4	NA	TRBD1	TRBJ1-6	TGTGCCAGCAGTTTCAAGGGGGCCTGGAATTCACCCCTCCACTTT	CASSFKGAWNSPLHF
TRBV3-1	NA	TRBD2	TRBJ2-1	TGTGCCAGCAGCCAACCTGGGGTGGACGGGGGGTCCTACAATGAGCAGTTCTTC	CASSQPGVDGGSYNEQFF
TRBV27	NA	TRBD2	TRBJ2-1	TGTGCCAGTCGCCTAGCGGGACAGTCTTCCTACTATGAGCAGTTCTTC	CASRLAGQSSYYEQFF
TRBV15	many	NA	TRBJ2-3	TGTGCCACCTCCCCTGGTGGACTAAGTACAGTTGCGCAGTATTTT	CATSPGGLSTVAQYF
TRBV12-5	NA	NA	TRBJ1-1	TGTGCTAGTGGCCGTACAGTGAACACTGAAGCTTTCTTT	CASGRTVNTEAFF
TRBV5-2	once	NA	TRBJ2-1	TGTGCCAGCAGCGTAGGACAGGAGAATGAGCAGTTCTTC	CASSVGQENEQFF
TRBV28	NA	NA	TRBJ1-4	TGTGCCAGCAGTTTTGGGCAGAGTAATGAAAAACTGTTTTTT	CASSFGQSNEKLFF
TRBV6-6	many	NA	TRBJ1-1	TGTGCCAGCAGTCCTATTTCTGGACTCGGAGGGGCTTTCTTT	CASSPISGLGGAFF
TRBV29-1	many	NA	TRBJ2-7	TGCAGCGCTTCCAAAGCGACGGGGAGTAAAAGCTCCTACGAGCAGTACTTC	CSASKATGSKSSYEQYF
TRBV7-2	NA	TRBD1	TRBJ2-1	TGTGCCAGCAGCTTGGTGGGGCCGGGGCAGGGGGCCTACAATGAGCAGTTCTTC	CASSLVGPGQGAYNEQFF
TRBV2	few	TRBD1	TRBJ2-5	TGTGCCAGCAGTGCCCGGACAGGGGCTGGCCAAGAGACCCAGTACTTC	CASSARTGAGQETQYF
TRBV11-2	NA	TRBD1	TRBJ2-7	TGTGCCAGCAGCTCCCGGACAGGGCCCTACGAGCAGTACTTC	CASSSRTGPYEQYF
TRBV7-9	many	NA	TRBJ2-5	TGTGCCAGCGGAGACCGACGGAATCAAGAGACCCAGTACTTC	CASGDRRNQETQYF
TRBV6-2/TRBV6-3	many	NA	TRBJ2-7	TGTGCCAGCAGTGAACTTCGTGGAATCGGGCAGTACTTC	CASSELRGIGQYF
TRBV21-1	many	NA	TRBJ1-5	TGTGCCAGCAGCAAAGCGCTCGGCTCCGGAGGAGATCAGCCCCAGCATTTT	CASSKALGSGGDQPQHF
TRBV5-4	NA	NA	TRBJ2-5	TGTGCCAGCAGCTTACCAGGGGCTCATGTCGAGACCCAGTACTTC	CASSLPGAHVETQYF
TRBV3-1	NA	NA	TRBJ2-6	TGTGCCAGCAGCCAAGATCAATGGGGGTCTGGGGCCAACGTCCTGACTTTC	CASSQDQWGSGANVLTF
TRBV12-3/TRBV12-4	few	TRBD2	TRBJ2-3	TGTGCCAGCAGTCCACTAGCGGGACGCACAGATACGCAGTATTTT	CASSPLAGRTDTQYF
TRBV11-2	NA	NA	TRBJ2-3	TGTGCCAGCAGCTTAGGGCTTTCTAACACAGATACGCAGTATTTT	CASSLGLSNTDTQYF
TRBV2	few	NA	TRBJ1-1	TGTGCCAGCAGGAGGGACACCAACACTGAAGCTTTCTTT	CASRRDTNTEAFF
TRBV9	many	NA	TRBJ1-2	TGTGCCAGCAGCGGGGCAGGTCTCCGAGGCTACACCTTC	CASSGAGLRGYTF
TRBV5-6	many	NA	TRBJ2-5	TGTGCCAGCAGCTTGAGACGATTAGAGACCCAGTACTTC	CASSLRRLETQYF
TRBV9	many	TRBD2	TRBJ2-7	TGTGCCAGCAGCGTAGCGGGGGGTAGGAGCTCCTACGAGCAGTACTTC	CASSVAGGRSSYEQYF
TRBV19	many	NA	TRBJ1-1	TGTGCCAGTAGTCCCCAGGGGACTGAAGCTTTCTTT	CASSPQGTEAFF
TRBV21-1	once	NA	TRBJ1-5	TGTGCCAGCAGCACCCCCAAGGAGGACCCGTGGGGTGGTCAGCCCCAGCATTTT	CASSTPKEDPWGGQPQHF
TRBV12-3/TRBV12-4	many	NA	TRBJ1-5	TGTGCCAGCAGTTTAGGACCGGGGAGCAATCAGCCCCAGCATTTT	CASSLGPGSNQPQHF
TRBV19	NA	TRBD2	TRBJ2-1	TGTGCCAGTAGTCTGACCGGACTAGCGGGGGGGAGATCCTACAATGAGCAGTTCTTC	CASSLTGLAGGRSYNEQFF
TRBV28	many	TRBD2	TRBJ2-5	TGTGCCAGCAGAAACGTGGCTAGCGGAGTCCAAGAGACCCAGTACTTC	CASRNVASGVQETQYF
TRBV28	NA	NA	TRBJ1-4	TGTGCCACCGGTGGGGCGGAGGTCGAAAAACTGTTTTTT	CATGGAEVEKLFF
TRBV5-5	NA	TRBD2	TRBJ2-7	TGTGCCAGCAGCTTGGACCCGACTAGCGGGGGCTACGAGCAGTACTTC	CASSLDPTSGGYEQYF
TRBV29-1	many	TRBD1	TRBJ1-2	TGCAGCGTTGAGATGGGTTCAAGACAGGGTGGCTACACCTTC	CSVEMGSRQGGYTF
TRBV19	NA	NA	TRBJ2-7	TGTGCCAGTAGTAGTGTTGCTGGGACCTACGAGCAGTACTTC	CASSSVAGTYEQYF
TRBV4-3	many	NA	TRBJ2-7	TGCGCCAGCAGCCTCACCAGGGGCACGTCCTACGAGCAGTACTTC	CASSLTRGTSYEQYF
TRBV6-2/TRBV6-3	NA	NA	TRBJ1-1	TGTGCCAGCAGTAGATGGGACGGCAACACTGAAGCTTTCTTT	CASSRWDGNTEAFF
TRBV6-5	NA	NA	TRBJ2-3	TGTGCCAGCAGTTCCTTCGGCCTTCCCGCGGATACGCAGTATTTT	CASSSFGLPADTQYF
TRBV5-1	NA	NA	TRBJ1-4	TGCGCCAGCAGCTTGTCCTCTCGACAAGCGGGTGAAAAACTGTTTTTT	CASSLSSRQAGEKLFF